This paragraph covers one T cell receptor beta chain sequence. The antigen remains unidentified. Vbeta (60) and Jbeta (13) primers were used in the PCR. Measured with immunoSEQ multiplex PCR; TCRdb has only the in-frame clones, and not every one. Of 100,000 to 150,000 clones detected, around 78% appear once; the ten largest clones hold roughly 3.5%. The data are from a study of cytomegalovirus exposure and HLA in healthy donors. Whole-study results and caveats: 164 TCR beta chains were listed as cytomegalovirus-associated. TCR beta V segments were, for the most part, productive about 90% or about 30% of the time in an earlier analysis.

Trimming stripped 1 base from V and 5 bases from J, with 14 bases between. This CDR3 has 15 residues. Germline CDR1 is SGHTA and CDR2 is FQGNSA. J is TRBJ2-5 and V is TRBV7-2; perhaps TRBD1 as D (6 bases). The sequencing sample was made of PBMCs. The receptor was derived from a man aged 35-49 years in good health and CMV-seronegative. In DNA form, the CDR3 reads TGTGCCAGCAGCTTAGAACAGGGCTCATGGGAGACCCAGTACTTC. Its protein product is CASSLEQGSWETQYF.